Included here is one TCR beta chain sequence, with context. Its antigen remains unidentified. In germline, CDR1 is LGHNA, CDR2 YSLEER. V lost 3 bases to trimming and J lost 4 bases, with 7 bases between them. The CDR3 is 13 amino acids. These data belong to a study of identical twins. Study results and limitations: For zero-insertion analyses, partial confounding could come from invariant MAIT and iNKT cells. Compared with models, monozygotic twins showed more out-of-frame TCR alpha sharing.

In TCRdb, the 5' RACE reads were re-called with MiXCR into one record per CDR3 protein. Among about 190,000 distinct CDR3 sequences, more than 15% were seen once, and the ten largest hold 40%. This same sample was also part of a study on T cells expressing NK-cell markers. That report adds: Serological testing identified seven of the eight sequenced donors as HCMV-seropositive and one as seronegative. Dominant NKG2C+ clonotypes accounted for about 1.0-7.0% of CD8+ T cells in more than 5 donors.

Sequences were obtained from CD8+ T cells sorted from blood. This clonotype originated in a woman between 18 and 29 years old in good health. The rearrangement links TRBV4-3 to TRBJ2-1; D is undetermined. The CDR3 loop reads CASSQVGYNEQFF. DNA for the CDR3: TGCGCCAGCAGCCAGGTGGGGTACAATGAGCAGTTCTTC.